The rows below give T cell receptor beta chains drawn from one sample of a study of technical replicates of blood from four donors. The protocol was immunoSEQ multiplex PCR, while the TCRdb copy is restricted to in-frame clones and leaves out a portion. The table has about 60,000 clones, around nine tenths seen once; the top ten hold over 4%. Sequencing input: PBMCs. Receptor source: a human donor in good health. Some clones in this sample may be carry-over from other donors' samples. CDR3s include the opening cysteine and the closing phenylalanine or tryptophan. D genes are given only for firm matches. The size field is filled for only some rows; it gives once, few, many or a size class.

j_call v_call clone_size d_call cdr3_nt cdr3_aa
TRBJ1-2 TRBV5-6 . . TGTGCCAGCAGCTTTAGCCCCGATGGTAGCTATGGCTACACCTTC CASSFSPDGSYGYTF
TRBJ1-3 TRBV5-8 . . TGTGCCAGCAGTTTAAGGACAGCCTCTGGAAACACCATATATTTT CASSLRTASGNTIYF
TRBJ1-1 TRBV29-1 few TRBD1 TGCAGCGTTGATTCGACAGGGCGGACTGAAGCTTTCTTT CSVDSTGRTEAFF
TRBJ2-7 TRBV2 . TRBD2 TGTGCCAGCAGAAATAGCGGGGTCTCCTACGAGCAGTACTTC CASRNSGVSYEQYF
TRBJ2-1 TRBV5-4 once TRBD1 TGTGCCAGCAGCTCGAATCCGGGACAGGGGTACAATGAGCAGTTCTTC CASSSNPGQGYNEQFF
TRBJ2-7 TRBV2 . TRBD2 TGTGCCAGCAGTGAAGTCGGCGGGAGTGACGACGAGCAGTACTTC CASSEVGGSDDEQYF
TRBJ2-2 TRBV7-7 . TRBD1 TGTGCCAGCAGCCTACAGACAGGGGCCACCGGGGAGCTGTTTTTT CASSLQTGATGELFF
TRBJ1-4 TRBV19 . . TGTGCCAGTAGTATGCAGGCCTCTAATGAAAAACTGTTTTTT CASSMQASNEKLFF
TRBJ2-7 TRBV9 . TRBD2 TGTGCCAGCAGCCCCTATGGATCTAGCGGGAGCTACGAGCAGTACTTC CASSPYGSSGSYEQYF
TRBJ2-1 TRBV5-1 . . TGCGCCAGCAGCCGGAGCCCTCCCCAGGGTGAGCAGTTCTTC CASSRSPPQGEQFF
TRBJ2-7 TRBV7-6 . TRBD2 TGTGCCAGCAGCTCACGACTAGCGGACTACGAGCAGTACTTC CASSSRLADYEQYF
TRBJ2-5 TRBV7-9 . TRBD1 TGTGCCAGCAGCTTGGGGGACAGGGATTGGAAGACCCAGTACTTC CASSLGDRDWKTQYF
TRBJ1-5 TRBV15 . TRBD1 TGTGCCACCCAACAGGGGTTTAATCAGCCCCAGCATTTT CATQQGFNQPQHF
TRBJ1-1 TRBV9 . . TGTGCCAGCAGCGCACAGGGGAACACTGAAGCTTTCTTT CASSAQGNTEAFF
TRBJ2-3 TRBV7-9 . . TGTGCCAGCAGCTTATGGGCGGGGGCGACAGATACGCAGTATTTT CASSLWAGATDTQYF
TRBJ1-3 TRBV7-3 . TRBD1 TGTGCCAGCAGCTTGGGGCCAGGGGGATCTGGAAACACCATATATTTT CASSLGPGGSGNTIYF
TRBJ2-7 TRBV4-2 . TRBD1 TGTGCCAGCAGCCGGAAGGGGGACAGGGATGAAGGCCTTCCCTACGAGCAGTACTTC CASSRKGDRDEGLPYEQYF
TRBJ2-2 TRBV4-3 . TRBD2 TGCGCCAGCCAACCGAGCGGGGGGGACCCGAACACCGGGGAGCTGTTTTTT CASQPSGGDPNTGELFF
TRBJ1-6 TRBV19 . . TGTGCCAGTAGTGCCGGCAGCCTAGGGGATTCACCCCTCCACTTT CASSAGSLGDSPLHF
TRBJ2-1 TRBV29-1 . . TGCAGCGTACAACAGGGACCTGAGCAGTTCTTC CSVQQGPEQFF
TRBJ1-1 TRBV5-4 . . TGTGCCAGCAGCCGGGCCATGGGAGACACTGAAGCTTTCTTT CASSRAMGDTEAFF
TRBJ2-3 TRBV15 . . TGTGCCACCAGCAGAGATGTCCGGGATACGCAGTATTTT CATSRDVRDTQYF
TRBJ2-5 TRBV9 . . TGTGCCAGCAACCGCGGGGGCAGGGGAGAGACCCAGTACTTC CASNRGGRGETQYF
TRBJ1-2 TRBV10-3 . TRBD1 TGTGCCATCAGTGACCCGGGACAGGGGGACTATGGCTACACCTTC CAISDPGQGDYGYTF
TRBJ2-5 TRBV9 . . TGTGCCAGCAGCGTAGCCCTATGGGAGACCCAGTACTTC CASSVALWETQYF
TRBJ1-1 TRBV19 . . TGTGCCAGTAGTATGGAACAGCCCAACACTGAAGCTTTCTTT CASSMEQPNTEAFF
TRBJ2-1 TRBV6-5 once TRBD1 TGTGCCAGCATCCCGGGACAGGGGGCTCTGAATGAGCAGTTCTTC CASIPGQGALNEQFF
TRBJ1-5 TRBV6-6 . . TGTGCCAGCAGTTACGACAGTTCCAATCAGCCCCAGCATTTT CASSYDSSNQPQHF
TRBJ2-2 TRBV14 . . TGTGCCAGCAGCCCCGGACTTCCTGCCATGGCCGGGGAGCTGTTTTTT CASSPGLPAMAGELFF
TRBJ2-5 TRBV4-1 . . TGCGCCAGCAGCCGTTCAGTCATCCAAGAGACCCAGTACTTC CASSRSVIQETQYF
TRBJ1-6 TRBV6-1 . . TGTGCCAGCAGTCCAAGGGGGTTAGGATCACCCCTCCACTTT CASSPRGLGSPLHF
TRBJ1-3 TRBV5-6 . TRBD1 TGTGCCAGCAGCGCGACAGGGACGGCTGGAGGAAACACCATATATTTT CASSATGTAGGNTIYF
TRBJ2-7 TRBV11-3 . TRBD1 TGTGCCAGCAGCTTTGGGACAGACGATTCCTACGAGCAGTACTTC CASSFGTDDSYEQYF
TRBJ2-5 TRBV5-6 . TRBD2 TGTGCCAGCAGCTTGCCGGGGGGGGAGACCCAGTACTTC CASSLPGGETQYF
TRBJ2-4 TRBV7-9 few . TGTGCCAGCAGCCCCAGTCTCACCCAGAACATTCAGTACTTC CASSPSLTQNIQYF
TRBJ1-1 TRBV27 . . TGTGCCAGCAGTTTATTCGGGAACACTGAAGCTTTCTTT CASSLFGNTEAFF
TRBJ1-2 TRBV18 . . TGTGCCAGCTCACCACCGTCCGGGAGGTCTAGTGTCTACACCTTC CASSPPSGRSSVYTF
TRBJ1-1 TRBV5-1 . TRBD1 TGCGCCAGCAGCAGGGACAGGGGGAACACTGAAGCTTTCTTT CASSRDRGNTEAFF
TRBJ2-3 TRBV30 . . TGTGCCTGGAGTCGCATGCAGTACGGGGATACGCAGTATTTT CAWSRMQYGDTQYF
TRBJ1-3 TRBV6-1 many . TGTGCCAGCAGTGAGAGGACTGCGACAAACACCATATATTTT CASSERTATNTIYF
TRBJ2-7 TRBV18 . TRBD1 TGTGCCAGCTCACCAGGGACAGGGATGGAGCAGTACTTC CASSPGTGMEQYF
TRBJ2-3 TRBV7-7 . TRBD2 TGTGCCAGCAGCCTAGCGGGGGGGCGTACAGATACGCAGTATTTT CASSLAGGRTDTQYF
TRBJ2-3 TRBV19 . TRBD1 TGTGCCACGGGACAGCTTGGTACAGATACGCAGTATTTT CATGQLGTDTQYF